This T cell receptor beta chain was identified in a study of T cell therapy after organ transplantation. Study-level information: T cells were expanded two to three weeks with 30 CMV class I/II epitopes.

The data were produced by immunoSEQ multiplex PCR, yet TCRdb's version contains in-frame clones alone and is incomplete. The sample holds 51,000 or so clones, approximately 94% seen once. V gave up 0 bases and J gave up 2 bases, with 18 bases separating them. The CDR3 spans 18 residues. CDR1 is MGHDK and CDR2 is SYGVNS in the germline V gene. This clone was observed a single time. Its antigen is unknown. Study findings and constraints: Nonresponders had marked pretherapy clonal expansions and little post-therapy change.

The chain recombines TRBV25-1 with TRBJ2-3; possibly TRBD2 for D (5 bases). This clonotype was obtained from a human patient who had received a solid organ transplant and had CMV disease. The source was CD8+ T cells from blood, collected before autologous CMV-specific T cell therapy. The CDR3 nucleotides read TGTGCCAGCAGTGAATATGGAGGCAGGCCCGGCTCCACAGATACGCAGTATTTT. Translation: CASSEYGGRPGSTDTQYF.